The clone carrying this T cell receptor (beta chain) showed up just once. The sample originates from a study of T cells in tuberculosis. Germline V gene lookup returns CDR1 LNHDA and CDR2 SQIVND (reference sequence). J gave up 4 bases and V 10 bases, and 8 bases lay outside the gene matches. The CDR3 has 15 residues. The table came from immunoSEQ multiplex PCR; TCRdb's copy has only in-frame clones and leaves some out. The repertoire consists of roughly 34,000 clones, with 95% to 97% occurring once and the leading ten covering approximately 6.2%. The genes are TRBV19 and TRBJ2-2; the match to TRBD1 covers 11 bases. Sequencing used PBMCs. The TCR comes from a donor aged 10-29 years with latent tuberculosis or without tuberculosis infection. The CDR3 sequence: CATRTGGRATGELFF. The CDR3 nucleotides read TGTGCCACAAGGACAGGGGGCCGGGCCACCGGGGAGCTGTTTTTT.